The 28 T cell receptor beta chains reported below all come from one sample, sequenced in a study of regulatory T cells in long-lasting Graves disease. As for time point: persistent/refractory GD, antithyroid drugs over 5 years with positive TRAb. The TCR library was prepared using RNA isolated from PBMCs. According to the study, TCR beta libraries were built with iRepertoire HTBI primers and CDR3-region Arm-PCR. From the multiplex PCR reads, TCRdb called clonotypes with MiXCR, one entry per CDR3 protein. The sample has 400,000 to 500,000 distinct CDR3 sequences, about 20% seen once. The material sequenced was peripheral blood mononuclear cells (PBMCs), taken when the disease was refractory, from a patient treated with antithyroid drugs. These TCRs come from a female donor with Graves disease.

This clonotype has a count of ten or more. This chain links TRBV6-1 with TRBJ1-5; D is possibly TRBD1 (6 bases). CDR3 length: 13 amino acids. V lost 5 bases, J lost 7 bases, and 12 bases lay in between. Germline V gives CDR1 MNHNS, CDR2 SASEGT. The CDR3 loop is CASSTGRGQPQHF. CDR3 coding DNA: TGTGCCAGCAGTACCGGCAGGGGACAGCCCCAGCATTTT.

V usage is TRBV3-1 and J usage is TRBJ2-2, with D unresolved. The CDR3 spans 13 residues. Germline assignment: CDR1 LGHDT and CDR2 YNNKEL (reference sequence). The germline V and J ends were trimmed by 6 bases and 1 base, with 6 bases remaining between them. Here the CDR3 DNA reads TGTGCCAGCAGACACTTGAACACCGGGGAGCTGTTTTTT. This encodes CASRHLNTGELFF.

The table lists this clonotype with many counts. V and J are TRBV11-2 and TRBJ1-1; tentatively, D is TRBD1 (6 bases). V was trimmed by 5 bases and J by 7 bases, leaving 14 bases between them. The CDR3 totals 13 residues. Germline loops: CDR1 SGHAT, CDR2 FQNNGV. The CDR3 DNA reads as TGTGCCAGCAGCCTCAACAGGGTCGGTGAAGCTTTCTTT. Its translation: CASSLNRVGEAFF.

In its sample, this clonotype was seen many times. The V and J genes are TRBV5-1 and TRBJ1-2; the match to TRBD1 covers 7 bases. The CDR3 contains 13 residues. Germline lookup yields CDR1 SGHRS and CDR2 YFSETQ. The junction had 3 bases not matched to a gene; V was cut back by 4 bases and J by 3 bases. The CDR3 coding sequence is TGCGCCAGCAGCGATGACAGGGACTATGGCTACACCTTC. This sequence encodes CASSDDRDYGYTF.

Ten or more counts support this clonotype. The rearrangement uses TRBV7-2 and TRBJ2-5; 7 positions match TRBD2. Germline loops: CDR1 SGHTA, CDR2 FQGNSA. The J segment lost 2 bases and the V segment lost 0 bases, leaving 6 bases of the junction unmatched. The CDR3 length is 16 residues. The chain's CDR3 is CASSLARSSGQETQYF. CDR3 nucleotide sequence: TGTGCCAGCAGCTTAGCGAGGTCTAGCGGACAAGAGACCCAGTACTTC.

The sample holds many counts of this clonotype. The V call is TRBV28, the J call TRBJ2-7; maybe TRBD1 (6 bases). V shed 6 bases and J shed 6 bases, with 18 bases lying between them. In germline, CDR1 is MDHEN, CDR2 SYDVKM. The CDR3 covers 14 residues. DNA of the CDR3: TGTGCCAGCAGCTCGGTGGGTTTAGGGGGCGAGCAGTACTTC. Residues: CASSSVGLGGEQYF.

This clonotype was detected a few times. The chain links TRBV6-1 to TRBJ1-2, with TRBD1 identical over 12 bases. The CDR3 consists of 15 residues. Germline lookup yields CDR1 MNHNS and CDR2 SASEGT. J was trimmed by 6 bases and V by 6 bases; bases with no gene match: 8. CDR3 loop: CASRIPGQGAHGYTF. CDR3 coding DNA: TGTGCCAGCAGGATCCCGGGACAGGGGGCGCATGGCTACACCTTC.

A few counts support this clonotype. This chain uses TRBV29-1 with TRBJ1-3; D not resolved. From germline, CDR1 is SQVTM and CDR2 ANQGSEA. V was trimmed by 2 bases and J by 3 bases, leaving 11 bases between them. This CDR3 region has 14 residues. The CDR3 reads CSVELVFNGNTIYF. The CDR3 nucleotides are TGCAGCGTTGAATTGGTTTTTAATGGAAACACCATATATTTT.

This clonotype was recorded at least ten times. V is TRBV27 and J is TRBJ1-1, with D possibly TRBD1 on 5 matching bases. Trimming left V 1 base short and J 10 bases short, with 22 bases between. The CDR3 sequence is 16 residues long. The germline CDR1 and CDR2 sequences are MNHEY and SMNVEV (reference sequence). DNA for the CDR3: TGTGCCAGCAGTTTATTAAGGGGAACTCACCCGTGGGGAGCTTTCTTT. It codes for CASSLLRGTHPWGAFF.

V is TRBV7-2 and J is TRBJ2-4; no reliable D call. Germline CDR1 SGHTA, CDR2 FQGNSA. Trimming shortened V by 0 bases and J by 7 bases, and 4 bases separated the two germline ends. The length of the CDR3 is 12 residues. Here the CDR3 reads CASSLAQNIQYF. In DNA form, the CDR3 reads TGTGCCAGCAGCTTAGCGCAGAACATTCAGTACTTC.

V and J are TRBV27 and TRBJ1-6; 7 bases agree with TRBD1. Trimming at V came to 5 bases and at J to 10 bases, leaving 8 bases not matched to a gene. Germline CDR1 and CDR2: MNHEY and SMNVEV (reference sequence). The CDR3 loop spans 14 amino acids. The CDR3 region is CASSKEGAGSPLHF. The CDR3 nucleotides read TGTGCCAGCAGTAAGGAGGGGGCAGGGTCACCCCTCCACTTT.

Ten or more counts support this clonotype. This chain uses TRBV28 with TRBJ1-5; no firm D call. CDR1 and CDR2 (germline): MDHEN, SYDVKM. V was pared by 7 bases and J by 5 bases, with 9 bases between. This CDR3 is built from 12 residues. The CDR3 coding sequence is TGTGCCAGCACCAACCGATATCAGCCCCAGCATTTT. Its protein is CASTNRYQPQHF. The variable domain in full, with the rest retrieved from reference TRBV28 and TRBJ1-5, is DVKVTQSSRYLVKRTGEKVFLECVQDMDHENMFWYRQDPGLGLRLIYFSYDVKMKEKGDIPEGYSVSREKKERFSLILESASTNQTSMYLCASTNRYQPQHFGDGTRLSIL.

There are many counts of this clonotype. The V and J genes are TRBV28 and TRBJ1-5; D remains ambiguous. This CDR3 region has 13 residues. Germline CDR1 MDHEN, CDR2 SYDVKM. V lost 5 bases to trimming and J lost 4 bases, with 9 bases between them. The CDR3 region has the DNA TGTGCCAGCAGTCGTACGGAGAATCAGCCCCAGCATTTT. Translation: CASSRTENQPQHF.

This clonotype has just a few counts. The chain carries TRBV7-9 and TRBJ1-2; D is unclear. Germline CDR1 and CDR2: SEHNR and FQNEAQ (reference sequence). V shed 7 bases and J shed 5 bases, with 11 bases lying between them. This CDR3 has 12 residues. The CDR3 region has the DNA TGTGCCAGCACCAACACGGTGTATGGCTACACCTTC. Its translation: CASTNTVYGYTF. The complete variable domain, with remaining parts taken from reference TRBV7-9 and TRBJ1-2, reads DTGVSQNPRHKITKRGQNVTFRCDPISEHNRLYWYRQTLGQGPEFLTYFQNEAQLEKSRLLSDRFSAERPKGSFSTLEIQRTEQGDSAMYLCASTNTVYGYTFGSGTRLTVV.

The V gene is TRBV11-2, the J gene TRBJ1-2; 9 bases agree with TRBD1. V shed 4 bases and J 8 bases; nucleotides not matched to a gene: 11. This CDR3 region has 15 residues. Germline V gives CDR1 SGHAT, CDR2 FQNNGV. The CDR3 coding sequence is TGTGCCAGCAGCTCCGGGACAGGGCTTATATCGGGCTACACCTTC. It is translated as CASSSGTGLISGYTF.

This clonotype has ten or more counts. The chain couples TRBV7-2 to TRBJ2-7, with 8 nucleotides matching TRBD1. The CDR3 totals 14 residues. From germline, CDR1 is SGHTA and CDR2 FQGNSA. The ends lost 1 base at V and 2 bases at J; junction bases unmatched: 1. Here the CDR3 reads CASSLEQGAYEQYF. CDR3 nucleotides: TGTGCCAGCAGCTTAGAACAGGGGGCCTACGAGCAGTACTTC.

The chain carries TRBV10-3 and TRBJ1-5; D remains ambiguous. In germline, CDR1 is ENHRY, CDR2 SYGVKD. CDR3 size: 12 residues. The V end was cut by 0 bases, the J end by 5 bases, with 2 bases between. The CDR3 loop reads CAISESDQPQHF. The CDR3 nucleotides are TGTGCCATCAGTGAGTCTGATCAGCCCCAGCATTTT.

This chain joins TRBV6-5 and TRBJ2-7, with 7 nucleotides matching TRBD1. The length of the CDR3 is 14 residues. Losses at the gene ends were 0 bases for V and 4 bases for J; bases not matched to a gene: 3. Germline V lookup: CDR1 MNHEY, CDR2 SVGAGI. The DNA for the CDR3 is TGTGCCAGCAGTTACTCGCAGGGGGAGTACGAGCAGTACTTC. As protein: CASSYSQGEYEQYF.

The chain joins TRBV27 to TRBJ2-4; a weak D match, TRBD1 (5 bases). CDR1 is MNHEY, CDR2 SMNVEV, per germline (reference sequence). The V gene lost 10 bases and the J gene lost 1 base, with 14 bases spanning the gap. CDR3 length: 14 residues. The CDR3 DNA reads TGTGCCACTAGACCCTCAGGGGCCAAAAACATTCAGTACTTC. Its protein is CATRPSGAKNIQYF.

Many counts were recorded for this clonotype. The chain couples TRBV12-3 or TRBV12-4 to TRBJ1-6; tentative D call: TRBD1 (5 bases). This CDR3 spans 14 amino acids. Trimming took off 6 bases at V and 8 bases at J, with 14 bases between the two ends. The CDR3 bases are TGTGCCAGCAGCCCGGGACTTCGGGATTCACCCCTCCACTTT. This sequence encodes CASSPGLRDSPLHF.

This clonotype was counted many times. The rearrangement uses TRBV7-6 and TRBJ2-7; perhaps D is TRBD1 or TRBD2 (5 bases each). This CDR3 has 15 residues. V was cut by 4 bases and J by 9 bases, with 22 bases left in between. Germline V CDR1 and CDR2: SGHVS, FNYEAQ. The CDR3 reads CASSSLPGPSERQYF. CDR3 DNA: TGTGCCAGCAGCTCTTTACCGGGACCTTCGGAGAGGCAGTACTTC.

V is TRBV20-1 and J is TRBJ1-1; D remains ambiguous. V dropped 0 bases and J dropped 6 bases, with 11 bases sitting between them. The CDR3 sequence is 13 residues long. The germline gives CDR1 DFQATT, CDR2 SNEGSKA (reference sequence). The CDR3 DNA reads as TGCAGTGCTAGAGATCCCCCATCGGCTGAAGCTTTCTTT. This encodes CSARDPPSAEAFF.

The V call is TRBV7-9, the J call TRBJ1-2, with 10 bases matching TRBD1. The CDR3 covers 14 residues. Per the germline V gene, CDR1 is SEHNR and CDR2 is FQNEAQ (reference sequence). Trimming removed 5 bases from V and 8 bases from J; junction bases left unmatched: 8. The CDR3 region has the DNA TGTGCCAGCAGCAGGGGGGACAGGGGAGGCGGCTACACCTTC. Encoded protein: CASSRGDRGGGYTF.

This clonotype appeared many times. The CDR3 region has the DNA TGTGCCAGCAGTTACGGAGGGGTGGACACTGAAGCTTTCTTT. Protein product: CASSYGGVDTEAFF. The chain recombines TRBV6-2 or TRBV6-3 with TRBJ1-1, with a weak D call TRBD1 (5 bases). The CDR3 covers 14 residues. The V gene lost 2 bases and the J gene lost 3 bases, with 10 bases spanning the gap. The germline gives CDR1 MNHEY, CDR2 SVGEGT.

This clonotype was picked up a small number of times. The chain employs TRBV6-1 and TRBJ2-7; no firm D call. Trimming took 5 bases from V and 5 from J, leaving 10 bases between them. CDR3 length: 12 amino acids. Germline V lookup: CDR1 MNHNS, CDR2 SASEGT. The DNA of the CDR3 is TGTGCCAGCAGTCCCGCGAATCACGAGCAGTACTTC. Translation: CASSPANHEQYF.

The chain joins TRBV19 to TRBJ1-1; no reliable D call. Trimming pared 2 bases from V and 8 bases from J, leaving 12 bases between. The CDR3 covers 13 residues. From germline, CDR1 is LNHDA and CDR2 SQIVND (reference sequence). DNA for the CDR3: TGTGCCAGTAGTATAATGAAGGGAACAGAAGCTTTCTTT. Amino acids: CASSIMKGTEAFF.

This clonotype has at least ten counts. The chain is built from TRBV28 and TRBJ1-2; D uncertain. V was shortened by 3 bases and J by 6 bases, with 20 bases between the two germline ends. Germline V gene data show CDR1 as MDHEN and CDR2 as SYDVKM. The CDR3 is 16 amino acids. The CDR3 nucleotides read TGTGCCAGCAGTTTCCCCAGAGGACCCCAGAGGGATGGCTACACCTTC. This encodes CASSFPRGPQRDGYTF.

This clonotype was counted many times. DNA for the CDR3: TGTGCCAGCAGCCAGACAGGGGCCACTGAAGCTTTCTTT. Protein sequence: CASSQTGATEAFF. The J gene is TRBJ1-1, the V gene TRBV6-1; 8 nucleotides match TRBD1. Trimming at V came to 6 bases and at J to 4 bases, leaving 4 bases not matched to a gene. The germline gives CDR1 MNHNS, CDR2 SASEGT. The length of the CDR3 is 13 residues.